These T cell receptor beta chains were read from a single sample in a study of OX40 agonist ivuxolimab in advanced cancers. Sequencing used immunoSEQ multiplex PCR; TCRdb keeps in-frame clones, though not all of them. The sample holds 50,000 to 80,000 clones, 75% to 95% seen once. This sample comprised CD4+ or CD8+ T cells sorted from blood, obtained in a trial of the OX40 agonist ivuxolimab. These receptors were collected from an adult with an advanced solid tumor such as melanoma, head and neck, liver or kidney cancer. Both conserved end residues are part of each CDR3. D genes are given only for firm matches.

v_gene: TRBV7-9
j_gene: TRBJ2-2
d_gene: -
CDR3aa: CASSQTGGNTGELFF

v_gene: TRBV19
j_gene: TRBJ1-4
d_gene: -
CDR3aa: CASSISATNEKLFF

v_gene: TRBV5-1
j_gene: TRBJ1-5
d_gene: -
CDR3aa: CASSFKGDQPQHF

v_gene: TRBV19
j_gene: TRBJ2-5
d_gene: -
CDR3aa: CASSRNQETQYF

v_gene: TRBV27
j_gene: TRBJ2-5
d_gene: TRBD1
CDR3aa: CASSNIQGGQETQYF

v_gene: TRBV7-2
j_gene: TRBJ1-1
d_gene: -
CDR3aa: CASSPSLNTEAFF

v_gene: TRBV9
j_gene: TRBJ2-1
d_gene: TRBD2
CDR3aa: CASSVTGTSGFNEQFF

v_gene: TRBV7-9
j_gene: TRBJ2-7
d_gene: TRBD1
CDR3aa: CASSSDRVSYEQYF

v_gene: TRBV2
j_gene: TRBJ1-5
d_gene: -
CDR3aa: CASSVLGKDQPQHF

v_gene: TRBV30
j_gene: TRBJ1-6
d_gene: -
CDR3aa: CAWSKRGGYNSPLHF

v_gene: TRBV5-5
j_gene: TRBJ1-2
d_gene: -
CDR3aa: CASSLGQLDNYGYTF

v_gene: TRBV7-9
j_gene: TRBJ2-7
d_gene: -
CDR3aa: CASSPQGGLATEQYF

v_gene: TRBV25-1
j_gene: TRBJ2-2
d_gene: TRBD2
CDR3aa: CASRRTGGTGELFF

v_gene: TRBV10-3
j_gene: TRBJ2-7
d_gene: -
CDR3aa: CARSGVSYEQYF

v_gene: TRBV7-6
j_gene: TRBJ2-7
d_gene: TRBD2
CDR3aa: CASSPRGAYEQYF

v_gene: TRBV15
j_gene: TRBJ1-5
d_gene: -
CDR3aa: CATSRVSQGHSNQPQHF

v_gene: TRBV5-1
j_gene: TRBJ2-7
d_gene: TRBD2
CDR3aa: CASSSLPGLVYEQYF

v_gene: TRBV6-4
j_gene: TRBJ1-2
d_gene: -
CDR3aa: CASSDQGYGYTF

v_gene: TRBV6-5
j_gene: TRBJ2-7
d_gene: -
CDR3aa: CASSYSAKTYAYEQYF

v_gene: TRBV30
j_gene: TRBJ2-7
d_gene: TRBD2
CDR3aa: CAWSLGGRLVASSYEQYF

v_gene: TRBV27
j_gene: TRBJ2-1
d_gene: -
CDR3aa: CASSLQVPGTLSYNEQFF

v_gene: TRBV6-5
j_gene: TRBJ1-4
d_gene: -
CDR3aa: CASSYSTGLNEKLFF

v_gene: TRBV5-1
j_gene: TRBJ2-1
d_gene: -
CDR3aa: CASSGRQGILAEIYNEQFF

v_gene: TRBV15
j_gene: TRBJ1-1
d_gene: -
CDR3aa: CATSRGWGTHGTEAFF

v_gene: TRBV5-4
j_gene: TRBJ2-1
d_gene: TRBD2
CDR3aa: CASSPPSGRVNEQFF

v_gene: TRBV9
j_gene: TRBJ2-1
d_gene: TRBD1
CDR3aa: CASSVDRGSYNEQFF

v_gene: TRBV19
j_gene: TRBJ2-5
d_gene: TRBD2
CDR3aa: CASSSTTGTSGSETQYF

v_gene: TRBV6-5
j_gene: TRBJ2-5
d_gene: TRBD2
CDR3aa: CASRQAGLAVRAQYF

v_gene: TRBV5-5
j_gene: TRBJ1-1
d_gene: TRBD1
CDR3aa: CASSLRTGRNTEAFF

v_gene: TRBV4-1
j_gene: TRBJ2-3
d_gene: -
CDR3aa: CASSQAHRTDTQYF

v_gene: TRBV6-5
j_gene: TRBJ2-1
d_gene: TRBD2
CDR3aa: CASSYIRSGNNEQFF

v_gene: TRBV6-5
j_gene: TRBJ2-4
d_gene: -
CDR3aa: CASNLGTNIQYF

v_gene: TRBV19
j_gene: TRBJ1-1
d_gene: -
CDR3aa: CASSREGYTEAFF

v_gene: TRBV7-9
j_gene: TRBJ1-6
d_gene: -
CDR3aa: CASSLDIVESPLHF

v_gene: TRBV27
j_gene: TRBJ2-2
d_gene: -
CDR3aa: CASSAPQAGTGELFF

v_gene: TRBV5-4
j_gene: TRBJ2-7
d_gene: -
CDR3aa: CASSFGDLSSYEQYF

v_gene: TRBV19
j_gene: TRBJ2-1
d_gene: -
CDR3aa: CASSSRLVGAYNEQFF

v_gene: TRBV7-9
j_gene: TRBJ1-5
d_gene: -
CDR3aa: CASSLGDRSNQPQHF

v_gene: TRBV28
j_gene: TRBJ2-1
d_gene: -
CDR3aa: CASSLGLAVSSYNEQFF

v_gene: TRBV5-8
j_gene: TRBJ2-7
d_gene: -
CDR3aa: CASSPQGFYEQYF

v_gene: TRBV27
j_gene: TRBJ1-3
d_gene: -
CDR3aa: CASSSPNIGGGNTIYF

v_gene: TRBV7-8
j_gene: TRBJ2-7
d_gene: -
CDR3aa: CASSSTDSYEQYF

v_gene: TRBV29-1
j_gene: TRBJ2-7
d_gene: TRBD1
CDR3aa: CSVPGQGVYEQYF

v_gene: TRBV10-2
j_gene: TRBJ2-5
d_gene: TRBD2
CDR3aa: CASSEASGRATYQYF

v_gene: TRBV7-9
j_gene: TRBJ2-5
d_gene: TRBD1
CDR3aa: CASSPQTGYQETQYF

v_gene: TRBV6-5
j_gene: TRBJ1-5
d_gene: -
CDR3aa: CATASGGIDNQPQHF